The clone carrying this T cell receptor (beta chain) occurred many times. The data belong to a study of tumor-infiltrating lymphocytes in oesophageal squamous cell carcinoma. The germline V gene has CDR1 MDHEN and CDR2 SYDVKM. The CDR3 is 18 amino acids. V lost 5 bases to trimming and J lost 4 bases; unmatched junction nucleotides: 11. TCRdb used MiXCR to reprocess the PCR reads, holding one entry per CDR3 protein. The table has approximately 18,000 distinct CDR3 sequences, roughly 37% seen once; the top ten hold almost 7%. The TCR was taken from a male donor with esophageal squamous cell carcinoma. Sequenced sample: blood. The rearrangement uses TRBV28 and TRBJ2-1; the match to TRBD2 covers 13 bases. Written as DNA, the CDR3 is TGTGCCAGCAGTCTCACGACTAGCGGGGGGTCCCTTTACAATGAGCAGTTCTTC. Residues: CASSLTTSGGSLYNEQFF.